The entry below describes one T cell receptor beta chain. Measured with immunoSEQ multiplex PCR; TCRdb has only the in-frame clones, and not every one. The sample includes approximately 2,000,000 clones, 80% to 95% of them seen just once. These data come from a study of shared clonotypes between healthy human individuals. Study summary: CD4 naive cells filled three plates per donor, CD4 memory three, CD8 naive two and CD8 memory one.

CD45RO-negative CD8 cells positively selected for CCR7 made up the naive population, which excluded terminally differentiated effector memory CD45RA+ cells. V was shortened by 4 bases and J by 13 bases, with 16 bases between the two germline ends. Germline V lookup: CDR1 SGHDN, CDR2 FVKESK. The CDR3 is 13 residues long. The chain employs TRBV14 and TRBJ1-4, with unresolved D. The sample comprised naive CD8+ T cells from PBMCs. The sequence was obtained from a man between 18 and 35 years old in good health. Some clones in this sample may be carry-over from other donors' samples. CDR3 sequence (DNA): TGTGCCAGCAGCCCGCGGGAGAGCCCAAGACTGTTTTTT. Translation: CASSPRESPRLFF.